The present TCR beta chain was sequenced within a study of cytomegalovirus exposure and HLA in healthy donors. Overall study results and limits: 87-base-pair reads could not separate some V segments, including TRBV6-2 and TRBV6-3.

This CDR3 has 14 residues. Germline V gives CDR1 ENHRY, CDR2 SYGVKD. The trim removed 8 bases at V and 3 bases at J, leaving 9 bases unmatched. Worth noting for this clone: Antigen specificity is unknown.

With 60 Vbeta and 13 Jbeta primers, the PCR was carried out. Sequencing used immunoSEQ multiplex PCR; TCRdb keeps in-frame clones, though not all of them. The table lists 80,000 or so clones, roughly a tenth of them singletons, with around 25% in the top ten. Sequencing was done on a sample of PBMCs. The sequence derives from a man between 60 and 75 years old in good health and CMV-seropositive. This rearrangement joins TRBV10-3 to TRBJ1-1; 7 nucleotides align to TRBD1. The CDR3 here is CAIRTGDRYTEAFF. CDR3 nucleotide sequence: TGTGCCATCCGAACAGGGGATAGATACACTGAAGCTTTCTTT.